The 20 T cell receptor beta chains presented below share a single source sample, sequenced in a study of cytomegalovirus exposure and HLA in healthy donors. 60 Vbeta and 13 Jbeta primers were used in PCR. Here immunoSEQ multiplex PCR was the method, and the copy in TCRdb shows in-frame clones only, minus some. The sample lists over 85,000 clones; around 84% were seen once. Sequenced input: PBMCs. The source is a woman in her twenties or thirties in good health and CMV-seronegative.

This chain uses TRBV6-5 with TRBJ2-7; possibly TRBD2 for D (5 bases). The ends were cut back, 9 bases at V and 4 bases at J, with 22 bases in the middle. The germline CDR1 and CDR2 sequences are MNHEY and SVGAGI. This CDR3 is 15 amino acids long. CDR3: CARRPYRESGYEQYF. The CDR3 DNA is TGTGCCAGGAGACCCTATAGGGAGTCTGGTTACGAGCAGTACTTC.

CDR3 sequence: CASSPRGRPNFEAFF. In DNA, the CDR3 is TGTGCCAGCAGCCCACGCGGAAGGCCAAACTTTGAAGCTTTCTTT. The rearrangement joins TRBV13 to TRBJ1-1; no definite D call. V lost 5 bases to trimming and J lost 7 bases, with 20 bases between them. Per the germline V gene, CDR1 is PRHDT and CDR2 is FYEKMQ (reference sequence). The CDR3 loop spans 15 amino acids.

The CDR3 protein is CASSWDRGRFTEAFF. The CDR3 DNA reads TGTGCCAGCAGCTGGGACAGGGGGCGGTTCACTGAAGCTTTCTTT. The chain employs TRBV5-4 and TRBJ1-1; TRBD1 matches at 12 bases. V trimming: 3 bases; J trimming: 4 bases; junction bases outside the gene matches: 4. CDR3 length: 15 residues. CDR1 is SGHNT, CDR2 YYREEE, per germline (reference sequence).

The chain joins TRBV5-1 to TRBJ2-6, with no clear D. Germline CDR1 reads SGHRS; CDR2 reads YFSETQ. The CDR3 consists of 13 residues. The V end lost 4 bases, the J end lost 2 bases, and 4 bases lay between the germline ends. The CDR3 DNA follows: TGCGCCAGCAGCGAGCCTGGGGCCAACGTCCTGACTTTC. Translated, it gives CASSEPGANVLTF.

On this clone itself: An end of the junction does not agree with germline; a read error may underlie this. The chain carries TRBV7-7 and TRBJ2-5; 7 nucleotides align to TRBD2. The CDR3 sequence is 15 residues long. Germline CDR1 SSHAT, CDR2 FNYEAQ (reference sequence). As DNA, the CDR3 is TGTGCTAGCAGCGAAGACCCGGGAGGTCCAGAGACCCAGTACTTC. This translates into CASSEDPGGPETQYF.

The V call is TRBV28, the J call TRBJ1-1, with 7 bases matching TRBD1. The CDR3 runs 15 residues. Trimming removed 6 bases from V and 0 bases from J; junction bases left unmatched: 7. Germline-derived CDR1 and CDR2 are MDHEN and SYDVKM. The CDR3 reads CASSKYRGLNTEAFF. The CDR3, as DNA: TGTGCCAGCAGCAAGTACAGGGGTCTGAACACTGAAGCTTTCTTT.

This clone is a singleton in its sample. V usage is TRBV7-2 and J usage is TRBJ2-1, with 7 bases fitting TRBD2. Trimming cost V 3 bases and J 7 bases; bases outside gene matches: 6. The CDR3 length is 14 residues. The germline V gene encodes CDR1 SGHTA and CDR2 FQGNSA. The CDR3 sequence: CASSFGLGSNEQFF. The CDR3 bases are TGTGCCAGCAGCTTCGGACTAGGGAGTAATGAGCAGTTCTTC.

The J gene is TRBJ2-5, the V gene TRBV29-1; 7 nucleotides line up with TRBD2. The CDR3 runs to 16 residues. Germline values: CDR1 SQVTM, CDR2 ANQGSEA. The V gene end was trimmed by 0 bases and the J gene end by 5 bases; junction bases not matched to a gene: 12. CDR3 DNA: TGCAGCGTTGAAGAATGGAGTGGGACTACCGCCGAGACCCAGTACTTC. Its translation is CSVEEWSGTTAETQYF.

The V and J genes are TRBV6-5 and TRBJ1-3, with a weak D call TRBD1 (5 bases). The CDR3 has 13 residues. V was clipped by 6 bases and J by 9 bases, with 15 bases between them. Germline values: CDR1 MNHEY, CDR2 SVGAGI. CDR3 coding DNA: TGTGCCAGCAGATACGACAGAGCTTCCACCATATATTTT. Translating gives CASRYDRASTIYF.

This sequence joins TRBV4-3 and TRBJ2-7, with D perhaps matching TRBD1 (6 bases). The germline gives CDR1 LGHNA, CDR2 YSLEER. Trimming left V 1 base short and J 5 bases short, with 9 bases between. This CDR3 has 13 residues. CDR3 residues: CASSQVNRDEQYF. CDR3 bases: TGCGCCAGCAGCCAAGTTAACAGGGACGAGCAGTACTTC.

This chain links TRBV18 with TRBJ2-1; 13 positions agree with TRBD2. This CDR3 comprises 16 residues. Germline V gene lookup returns CDR1 KGHSH and CDR2 LQKENI. The junction had 4 bases not matched to a gene; V was cut back by 3 bases and J by 5 bases. The CDR3 DNA follows: TGTGCCAGCTCACCCTGGACTAGCGGGAGCCACAATGAGCAGTTCTTC. Translated, it gives CASSPWTSGSHNEQFF.

The rearrangement links TRBV25-1 to TRBJ1-4; 11 bases match TRBD1. The CDR3 sequence is 18 residues long. Germline V gene sequence: CDR1 MGHDK, CDR2 SYGVNS. V dropped 5 bases and J dropped 2; count of bases not matched to a gene: 10. The CDR3 sequence is CASSPPGGQGVTNEKLFF. The CDR3 DNA reads TGTGCCAGCAGTCCTCCTGGGGGACAGGGGGTGACTAATGAAAAACTGTTTTTT.

In its sample, this clone was seen a few times. The chain is built from TRBV5-1 and TRBJ2-2, with 9 bases matching TRBD2. The germline gives CDR1 SGHRS, CDR2 YFSETQ. The trim removed 5 bases at V and 3 bases at J, leaving 8 bases unmatched. The CDR3 runs to 16 residues. The CDR3 nucleotides are TGCGCCAGCAGGGGCACGGGACTAGCTTACACCGGGGAGCTGTTTTTT. This translates into CASRGTGLAYTGELFF. Filled out from reference TRBV5-1 and TRBJ2-2, the complete variable domain reads KAGVTQTPRYLIKTRGQQVTLSCSPISGHRSVSWYQQTPGQGLQFLFEYFSETQRNKGNFPGRFSGRQFSNSRSEMNVSTLELGDSALYLCASRGTGLAYTGELFFGEGSRLTVL.

The CDR3 loop is CASSQSQGDTDTQYF. The CDR3 region has the DNA TGTGCCAGCAGCCAATCCCAAGGGGACACAGATACGCAGTATTTT. This rearrangement joins TRBV4-2 to TRBJ2-3; the D gene is possibly TRBD1 (5 bases). In germline, CDR1 is LGHNA, CDR2 YNFKEQ. V lost 2 bases, J lost 2 bases, and 11 bases lay in between. This CDR3 region has 15 residues.

The chain is built from TRBV7-9 and TRBJ2-7; TRBD1 agrees at 10 bases. Germline V gives CDR1 SEHNR, CDR2 FQNEAQ (reference sequence). V was clipped by 6 bases and J by 2 bases; unmatched bases: 4. The CDR3 spans 14 residues. Here the CDR3 DNA reads TGTGCCAGCAGTCTGACAGGGGGCACCTACGAGCAGTACTTC. Its translation is CASSLTGGTYEQYF.

This chain uses TRBV5-4 with TRBJ2-1; 8 bases fit TRBD2. The V gene's germline CDR1 is SGHNT and CDR2 YYREEE (reference sequence). The V gene end was trimmed by 7 bases and the J gene end by 9 bases; junction bases not matched to a gene: 15. The CDR3 consists of 15 residues. The CDR3 protein is CASSPSAGGIREQFF. The CDR3 DNA is TGTGCCAGCTCCCCTAGTGCGGGGGGTATTCGTGAGCAGTTCTTC.

This chain joins TRBV29-1 and TRBJ2-7, with D perhaps matching TRBD2 (6 bases). V lost 1 base and J 6 bases, leaving 13 bases between the germline ends. This CDR3 is 13 amino acids long. Looked up from germline, CDR1 is SQVTM and CDR2 is ANQGSEA. CDR3 nucleotide sequence: TGCAGCGTTGAAGGGCAGAACGGGAGCGAGCAGTACTTC. It is translated as CSVEGQNGSEQYF.

With respect to this clone: Other DNA sequences in the sample encode the same CDR3. V and J are TRBV5-4 and TRBJ1-1; the D is unclear. Looked up from germline, CDR1 is SGHNT and CDR2 is YYREEE (reference sequence). V gave up 4 bases and J gave up 6 bases, with 13 bases separating them. The CDR3 is 13 amino acids. CDR3 sequence (DNA): TGTGCCAGCAGCCCGGGGTTTCCAGCTGAAGCTTTCTTT. Its protein product is CASSPGFPAEAFF.

The chain recombines TRBV18 with TRBJ2-7; 9 positions match TRBD2. The ends lost 3 bases at V and 2 bases at J; junction bases unmatched: 11. Germline-derived CDR1 and CDR2 are KGHSH and LQKENI. The CDR3 is 17 amino acids. CDR3: CASSPGVAGVGPYEQYF. The CDR3 DNA sequence: TGTGCCAGCTCACCGGGGGTAGCGGGGGTCGGCCCCTACGAGCAGTACTTC.

This sequence joins TRBV7-6 and TRBJ2-4; 12 nucleotides agree with TRBD2. Per germline, CDR1 SGHVS and CDR2 FNYEAQ. The length of the CDR3 is 17 residues. V gave up 4 bases and J gave up 3 bases; unmatched junction bases: 7. CDR3 sequence (DNA): TGTGCCAGCAGCTACGGGACTAGCGGGTTGGGCAAAAACATTCAGTACTTC. It translates to CASSYGTSGLGKNIQYF.